This section outlines one T cell receptor beta chain sequence together with its context. Its antigen is currently unknown. These data originate in a study of cytotoxic CD8 clonotypes in ibrutinib-treated CLL. Overall study context: After median approximately 74 months, approximately 14 stayed in remission, approximately twelve progressed; responses roughly 24 partial, 2 complete.

Study results and caveats: Clonotypes that were public were uncommon, and they contracted or stayed stable on treatment. Sustained-remission patients were sampled at different times than progressing patients were. A rise in clonality was seen at ibrutinib response, and a fall back toward baseline was seen at progression.

CDR3 size: 16 residues. Trimming took 4 bases from V and 8 from J; bases not matched to a gene: 5. Looked up from germline, CDR1 is SEHNR and CDR2 is FQNEAQ (reference sequence). Method: immunoSEQ multiplex PCR; TCRdb's copy keeps in-frame clones and lacks some. This table holds about 160,000 clones, over 65% found once. The chain uses TRBV7-9 and TRBJ2-1; the match to TRBD2 covers 16 bases. This TCR came from a human donor with chronic lymphocytic leukemia. The sample in question was PBMCs, obtained after 12 months of ibrutinib treatment. The chain's CDR3 is CASSSGTSGRGDEQFF. In nucleotides, the CDR3 is TGTGCCAGCAGCTCCGGGACTAGCGGGAGGGGGGATGAGCAGTTCTTC.